Presented here are 25 T cell receptor beta chains from one specimen sequenced in a study of shared clonotypes between healthy human individuals (dated by TCRdb to 2018 to 2020). The library came from the immunoSEQ multiplex PCR assay. TCRdb limited this immuneACCESS table to in-frame rearrangements with V and J called. A share of clones is missing; checked studies link under half to unresolved V genes, and the rest is unexplained. In all, the sample holds some 2 million clones, and over 85% of those were seen once. Approximately 1.2% of the sample is in the top ten clones. CD8 naive samples were obtained by positive selection for CCR7 among CD45RO-negative cells, yielding a CD45RA+CCR7+ population from which TemRA cells were excluded. Source material: naive CD8+ T cells sorted from blood. The sample's cell subset or site label is to be understood as: CD45RA+CCR7+. These receptors all come from a man in his late teens or twenties in good health.

V and J are TRBV5-1 and TRBJ2-1; D is unclear. This CDR3 contains 12 residues. V was shortened by 8 bases and J by 0 bases, with 6 bases between the two germline ends. CDR1 is SGHRS and CDR2 is YFSETQ in the germline V gene. CDR3 region: CASTLSYNEQFF. The DNA for the CDR3 is TGCGCCAGTACCCTCTCCTACAATGAGCAGTTCTTC.

The rearrangement uses TRBV6-5 and TRBJ1-6; D gene ambiguous. Trimming took off 0 bases at V and 8 bases at J, with 8 bases between the two ends. Germline V gene data show CDR1 as MNHEY and CDR2 as SVGAGI. CDR3 length: 14 residues. In nucleotides, the CDR3 is TGTGCCAGCAGTTACTCAGAAAAAGATTCACCCCTCCACTTT. This translates into CASSYSEKDSPLHF.

The chain is built from TRBV7-9 and TRBJ2-7, with 7 bases matching TRBD1. The CDR3 extends over 14 amino acids. Germline V CDR1 and CDR2: SEHNR, FQNEAQ (reference sequence). V gave up 1 base and J gave up 4 bases; unmatched junction bases: 4. In DNA, the CDR3 is TGTGCCAGCAGCTTAGAAGGGGGCTGGTACGAGCAGTACTTC. Amino acid sequence: CASSLEGGWYEQYF.

This clone was seen a few times. The gene calls are TRBV2 and TRBJ1-3; D is ambiguous. Trimming stripped 7 bases from V and 4 bases from J, with 8 bases between. The length of the CDR3 is 12 residues. The germline gives CDR1 SNHLY, CDR2 FYNNEI. CDR3 nucleotide sequence: TGTGCCAGCATTAATGTGGGAAACACCATATATTTT. Its translation: CASINVGNTIYF. The complete variable domain, with remaining parts taken from reference TRBV2 and TRBJ1-3, reads EPEVTQTPSHQVTQMGQEVILRCVPISNHLYFYWYRQILGQKVEFLVSFYNNEISEKSEIFDDQFSVERPDGSNFTLKIRSTKLEDSAMYFCASINVGNTIYFGEGSWLTVV.

This clone occurred once. The chain has TRBV30 and TRBJ2-7, with a possible D match to TRBD2 (6 bases). The CDR3 has 14 amino acids. Germline loops: CDR1 GTSNPN, CDR2 SVGIG (reference sequence). Trimming took off 2 bases at V and 7 bases at J, with 18 bases between the two ends. Here the CDR3 DNA reads TGTGCCTGGAGTCTGGGGGGAACTTTGGGAGAGCAGTACTTC. Translated: CAWSLGGTLGEQYF.

The V call is TRBV27, the J call TRBJ1-5; D unresolved. The V end was cut by 6 bases, the J end by 8 bases, with 14 bases between. Germline CDR1 is MNHEY and CDR2 is SMNVEV (reference sequence). This CDR3 is built from 13 residues. The CDR3, as DNA: TGTGCCAGCAGCCCGTTTTCCTTAGAGCCCCAGCATTTT. Its protein product is CASSPFSLEPQHF.

The chain carries TRBV9 and TRBJ2-7, with unresolved D. The CDR3 is 15 residues long. In germline, CDR1 is SGDLS, CDR2 YYNGEE. V was cut by 0 bases and J by 3 bases, with 13 bases left in between. The CDR3: CASSVVNVRDYEQYF. The CDR3 nucleotides are TGTGCCAGCAGCGTAGTCAACGTCAGAGACTACGAGCAGTACTTC.

This chain joins TRBV4-1 and TRBJ2-3, with 11 bases fitting TRBD2. This CDR3 has 16 residues. The ends lost 6 bases at V and 1 base at J; junction bases unmatched: 6. Germline V gene lookup returns CDR1 MGHRA and CDR2 YSYEKL. The DNA of the CDR3 is TGCGCCAGCAGTTCGACTAGCGGGGCAGGCACAGATACGCAGTATTTT. It yields the protein CASSSTSGAGTDTQYF.

The chain links TRBV11-2 to TRBJ1-1, with a possible D match to TRBD1 (5 bases). There are 15 residues in the CDR3. CDR1 SGHAT and CDR2 FQNNGV come from the germline V gene. V shed 1 base and J shed 3 bases, with 12 bases lying between them. This chain's CDR3 is CASSLGQGGYTEAFF. CDR3 coding DNA: TGTGCCAGCAGCTTAGGGCAGGGAGGGTACACTGAAGCTTTCTTT.

Of note for this clone: The sample has other DNA sequences that encode this CDR3 too. The J gene is TRBJ1-2, the V gene TRBV6-6, with D unclear. V was cut by 0 bases and J by 3 bases, with 8 bases left in between. CDR1 and CDR2 (germline): MNHNY, SVGAGI (reference sequence). The CDR3 is 14 amino acids. CDR3 sequence reads: CASSYSAEDYGYTF. The CDR3 DNA reads TGTGCCAGCAGTTACTCGGCAGAAGACTATGGCTACACCTTC.

V and J are TRBV6-1 and TRBJ2-4; possibly TRBD1 for D (5 bases). The CDR3 has 16 residues. Germline loops: CDR1 MNHNS, CDR2 SASEGT. Trimming cost V 5 bases and J 1 base, with 15 bases left between them. For the CDR3, the DNA is TGTGCCAGCAGTCAAGGGGCTTTTTCGGCCAAAAACATTCAGTACTTC. Translation gives CASSQGAFSAKNIQYF.

V and J are TRBV7-3 and TRBJ2-3; D might be TRBD1 or TRBD2, each matching 6 bases. In germline, CDR1 is SGHTA, CDR2 FQGTGA. There are 13 residues in the CDR3. V dropped 1 base and J dropped 5 bases, with 7 bases sitting between them. CDR3 sequence: CASSLKGGDTQYF. CDR3 nucleotide sequence: TGTGCCAGCAGCTTAAAGGGGGGAGATACGCAGTATTTT.

The chain employs TRBV6-5 and TRBJ2-1, with D tentatively TRBD2 (6 bases). The CDR3 spans 13 residues. V was clipped by 6 bases and J by 2 bases, with 8 bases between them. CDR1 is MNHEY and CDR2 is SVGAGI in the germline V gene. CDR3 region: CASSASAYNEQFF. The CDR3 region has the DNA TGTGCCAGCAGCGCTAGCGCCTACAATGAGCAGTTCTTC.

The CDR3 here is CASSLGARWDSPLHF. In DNA, the CDR3 is TGTGCCAGCAGCTTGGGGGCACGATGGGATTCACCCCTCCACTTT. J is TRBJ1-6 and V is TRBV11-2; possibly TRBD1 for D (6 bases). Trimming removed 3 bases from V and 8 bases from J, with 14 bases in between. This CDR3 spans 15 amino acids. Germline CDR1 and CDR2: SGHAT and FQNNGV.

Comments on this clone: A junction end diverges from the germline sequence, so it may reflect a read error. The rearrangement links TRBV5-6 to TRBJ2-1; 10 nucleotides align to TRBD2. CDR1 and CDR2 (germline): SGHDT, YYEEEE. The CDR3 runs 17 residues. The CDR3 reads CASTLGFPSGSRGEQFF. The CDR3 nucleotides read TGTGCCAGCACCTTGGGTTTTCCTAGCGGGAGTCGGGGTGAGCAGTTCTTC.

This clone has only one observation. The chain has TRBV28 and TRBJ2-7; TRBD2 is a possible D gene (6 bases). Trimming removed 2 bases from V and 2 bases from J, with 13 bases in between. There are 15 residues in the CDR3. The germline V gene has CDR1 MDHEN and CDR2 SYDVKM. The CDR3 nucleotides are TGTGCCAGCAGTTTAGTCCAGGGAGGCGCCTACGAGCAGTACTTC. Protein sequence: CASSLVQGGAYEQYF. The variable domain in full, completed from reference TRBV28 and TRBJ2-7, reads DVKVTQSSRYLVKRTGEKVFLECVQDMDHENMFWYRQDPGLGLRLIYFSYDVKMKEKGDIPEGYSVSREKKERFSLILESASTNQTSMYLCASSLVQGGAYEQYFGPGTRLTVT.

The rearrangement links TRBV12-5 to TRBJ2-7; 8 bases map to TRBD1. The CDR3 runs to 14 residues. Germline CDR1 is LGHNT and CDR2 is FRNRAP. Unmatched junction bases numbered 7, after V lost 6 bases and J lost 3 bases. The CDR3 DNA reads as TGTGCTAGTGGCAGGACAGGGTACCTCTACGAGCAGTACTTC. It is translated as CASGRTGYLYEQYF.

This clone was counted a single time. The chain uses TRBV6-1 and TRBJ1-2; D unresolved. V lost 2 bases to trimming and J lost 1 base, with 11 bases between them. Germline V gives CDR1 MNHNS, CDR2 SASEGT. This CDR3 comprises 15 residues. In DNA, the CDR3 is TGTGCCAGCAGTGAATGGGGAATGGGTAACTATGGCTACACCTTC. Amino acids: CASSEWGMGNYGYTF.

The chain joins TRBV10-1 to TRBJ2-2; no reliable D call. V was clipped by 3 bases and J by 1 base, with 6 bases between them. The CDR3 sequence is 14 residues long. Germline values: CDR1 WNHNN, CDR2 SYGVQD (reference sequence). The CDR3 spells CASSDDWNTGELFF. The CDR3 DNA follows: TGCGCCAGCAGTGACGACTGGAACACCGGGGAGCTGTTTTTT.

V gene TRBV4-3 combines with J gene TRBJ2-1; D may be TRBD2 (5 bases). The V end lost 7 bases, the J end lost 3 bases, and 16 bases lay between the germline ends. The CDR3 is made up of 15 amino acids. Germline V lookup: CDR1 LGHNA, CDR2 YSLEER. The DNA for the CDR3 is TGCGCCAGCACCGCCACAGAGGGCCTCTACAATGAGCAGTTCTTC. This sequence encodes CASTATEGLYNEQFF.

The genes are TRBV27 and TRBJ1-1, with a tentative D call TRBD1 (5 bases). The V end lost 6 bases, the J end lost 3 bases, and 11 bases lay between the germline ends. The CDR3 length is 13 residues. CDR1 is MNHEY and CDR2 is SMNVEV in the germline V gene (reference sequence). CDR3 loop: CASSRDVDTEAFF. Written as DNA, the CDR3 is TGTGCCAGCAGCCGGGACGTTGACACTGAAGCTTTCTTT.

This clone was detected only once. The chain recombines TRBV27 with TRBJ2-5, with TRBD2 matching 11 bases. Germline V CDR1 and CDR2: MNHEY, SMNVEV (reference sequence). The CDR3 is 15 amino acids. The junction had 6 bases not matched to a gene; V was cut back by 5 bases and J by 4 bases. CDR3 sequence: CASSRLAGLGETQYF. As DNA, the CDR3 is TGTGCCAGCAGTCGACTAGCGGGATTAGGAGAGACCCAGTACTTC.

This clone was recorded once. This rearrangement joins TRBV7-9 to TRBJ1-4, with TRBD1 matching 7 bases. The germline CDR1 and CDR2 sequences are SEHNR and FQNEAQ (reference sequence). CDR3 length: 13 amino acids. V gave up 4 bases and J gave up 16 bases; unmatched junction bases: 12. The CDR3 coding sequence is TGTGCCAGCAGCTCCTTGACAGGGATGGAGTCGTTTTTT. Its protein product is CASSSLTGMESFF.

This sequence joins TRBV4-1 and TRBJ2-1; possible D gene TRBD1, 6 bases. The germline V and J ends were trimmed by 0 bases and 6 bases, with 12 bases remaining between them. The CDR3 extends over 15 amino acids. Germline lookup yields CDR1 MGHRA and CDR2 YSYEKL. CDR3 sequence: CASSQDRRGSNEQFF. The CDR3 DNA reads TGCGCCAGCAGCCAAGATCGAAGGGGGTCCAATGAGCAGTTCTTC.

The V gene is TRBV7-9, the J gene TRBJ2-1; no clear D gene. With 5 bases removed from V and 9 bases from J, the gap between germline ends came to 8 bases. The germline CDR1 and CDR2 sequences are SEHNR and FQNEAQ (reference sequence). This CDR3 contains 11 residues. The CDR3: CASSVEIEQFF. The CDR3 coding sequence is TGTGCCAGCAGCGTAGAGATTGAGCAGTTCTTC.